This is a list of T cell receptor beta chains from one sample in a study of shared clonotypes between healthy human individuals. Generated by immunoSEQ multiplex PCR, the TCRdb table keeps only in-frame clones and is missing some. The data hold roughly 2,000,000 clones, with about 93% observed a single time. The material sequenced was naive CD8+ T cells from PBMCs. The receptors were gathered from a man in his late teens or twenties in good health. Some clones in this sample may be carry-over from other donors' samples. CDR3s include the opening cysteine and the closing phenylalanine or tryptophan. A D gene is named only where the DNA matches it firmly. Rows may omit the clone size; those that give it use once, few, many or a size class.

J: TRBJ1-1
size: NA
V: TRBV6-6
D: NA
DNA: TGTGCCAGCAGAACACAGGGGAACACTGAAGCTTTCTTT
CDR3: CASRTQGNTEAFF

J: TRBJ2-2
size: NA
V: TRBV9
D: TRBD1
DNA: TGTGCCAGCAGCGTAGCGCTACAGGGGGGAGGCGGGGAGCTGTTTTTT
CDR3: CASSVALQGGGGELFF

J: TRBJ2-7
size: NA
V: TRBV11-2
D: TRBD2
DNA: TGTGCCAGCAACAAAGGACTAGCGGCCTACGAGCAGTACTTC
CDR3: CASNKGLAAYEQYF

J: TRBJ2-2
size: NA
V: TRBV5-1
D: NA
DNA: TGCGCCAGCAGCTTGGTCTCCGGGGAGCTGTTTTTT
CDR3: CASSLVSGELFF

J: TRBJ1-1
size: NA
V: TRBV28
D: NA
DNA: TGTGCCAGCAGTCCGCCGGGGGCCAGGAACACTGAAGCTTTCTTT
CDR3: CASSPPGARNTEAFF

J: TRBJ2-7
size: NA
V: TRBV7-9
D: NA
DNA: TGTGCCAGCAGCGGTGTTGGGGGGATCCACGAGCAGTACTTC
CDR3: CASSGVGGIHEQYF

J: TRBJ1-1
size: NA
V: TRBV19
D: NA
DNA: TGTGCCAGTAGTATTGGACCCAGTCTAATGAACACTGAAGCTTTCTTT
CDR3: CASSIGPSLMNTEAFF

J: TRBJ2-7
size: NA
V: TRBV6-6
D: NA
DNA: TGTGCCAGCAGTTATGGTGCAAACGAGCAGTACTTC
CDR3: CASSYGANEQYF

J: TRBJ1-4
size: NA
V: TRBV27
D: NA
DNA: TGTGCCAGCAGGGGGGTTGGAGGGACTAATGAAAAACTGTTTTTT
CDR3: CASRGVGGTNEKLFF

J: TRBJ2-7
size: NA
V: TRBV10-3
D: TRBD1
DNA: TGTGCCATCGGGGACAGGGCGAACTACGAGCAGTACTTC
CDR3: CAIGDRANYEQYF

J: TRBJ2-7
size: NA
V: TRBV5-4
D: TRBD2
DNA: TGTGCCAGCAGCTCCGCTTTGACTAGCGGGAGGCCCTACGAGCAGTACTTC
CDR3: CASSSALTSGRPYEQYF

J: TRBJ2-1
size: NA
V: TRBV7-8
D: TRBD2
DNA: TGTGCCAGCAGCCCAGTAGCGGGAGGCCCCTACAATGAGCAGTTCTTC
CDR3: CASSPVAGGPYNEQFF

J: TRBJ2-3
size: NA
V: TRBV10-3
D: NA
DNA: TGTGCCATCCGACCTAGCGAGAACACAGATACGCAGTATTTT
CDR3: CAIRPSENTDTQYF

J: TRBJ2-7
size: NA
V: TRBV27
D: TRBD1
DNA: TGTGCCAGCAGTTCGGGGACAGGCTTCCCCTCCTACGAGCAGTACTTC
CDR3: CASSSGTGFPSYEQYF

J: TRBJ2-1
size: NA
V: TRBV4-3
D: TRBD2
DNA: TGCGCCAGCAGCCAAGAGTTCCTAGCGGGAGAAGCTGAGCAGTTCTTC
CDR3: CASSQEFLAGEAEQFF

J: TRBJ2-7
size: few
V: TRBV6-6
D: TRBD2
DNA: TGTGCCAGCAGTTACGATGGGACTAGCGGCTACGAGCAGTACTTC
CDR3: CASSYDGTSGYEQYF

J: TRBJ2-7
size: few
V: TRBV5-6
D: NA
DNA: TGTGCCAGCAGCTTGGCCGGGGACGAGCAGTACTTC
CDR3: CASSLAGDEQYF

J: TRBJ2-7
size: NA
V: TRBV5-8
D: NA
DNA: TGTGCCAGCAGCTCCCAGCCCCCAGGGGTGGGGTACGAGCAGTACTTC
CDR3: CASSSQPPGVGYEQYF

J: TRBJ2-1
size: NA
V: TRBV9
D: NA
DNA: TGTGCCAGCAGCGTACGAGGGTCCTCCCACAATGAGCAGTTCTTC
CDR3: CASSVRGSSHNEQFF